A single sample is the source of the 21 T cell receptor beta chains below, sequenced in a study of T-cell reconstitution after alpha-beta-depleted transplantation in children. The TCRbeta library was prepared with unique molecular identifiers. TCRdb fed the PCR reads into MiXCR, producing one record per CDR3 protein. The sample yields over 45,000 distinct CDR3 sequences, around 9.2% seen once. Sequenced material: PBMCs, mostly from graft donor cells, taken 60 days after TCRalphabeta/CD19-depleted stem cell transplant. These receptors all stem from a male patient between 2 and 15 years old who had a stem cell transplant for chronic granulomatous disease, so the T cells may come from the graft donor.

The table lists this clonotype with many counts. The chain employs TRBV14 and TRBJ2-7; unclear D gene. The length of the CDR3 is 12 residues. Trimming removed 0 bases at V and 2 bases at J, with 2 bases between. CDR1 SGHDN and CDR2 FVKESK come from the germline V gene. Here the CDR3 reads CASSQDTYEQYF. DNA of the CDR3: TGTGCCAGCAGCCAAGATACCTACGAGCAGTACTTC.

This clonotype was observed many times. The V and J genes are TRBV5-5 and TRBJ2-7; 11 nucleotides agree with TRBD1. The V and J ends lost 4 bases and 7 bases, in that order; junction bases with no gene match: 4. The CDR3 has 13 amino acids. Germline loops: CDR1 SGHKS, CDR2 YYEKEE (reference sequence). The CDR3 coding sequence is TGTGCCAGCAGCGGACAGGGGGCCTTAGAGCAGTACTTC. It specifies CASSGQGALEQYF.

This clonotype was detected many times. J is TRBJ2-1 and V is TRBV5-1; unclear D gene. The CDR3 extends over 13 amino acids. Germline V gives CDR1 SGHRS, CDR2 YFSETQ. V was pared by 6 bases and J by 5 bases, with 12 bases between. Here the CDR3 reads CASTPLYDNEQFF. CDR3 DNA: TGCGCCAGCACCCCCCTCTACGACAATGAGCAGTTCTTC.

In the case of this clonotype: The CDR3 ends on some other residue instead of the conserved phenylalanine or tryptophan, so this is likely a read error. The chain's CDR3 is CASTPTLSYEQYS. The CDR3, as DNA: TGTGCTAGCACACCTACTCTGTCCTACGAGCAGTACTCC. V is TRBV18 and J is TRBJ2-7; D not resolved. The length of the CDR3 is 13 residues. Germline V gives CDR1 KGHSH, CDR2 LQKENI.

Comment on this clonotype: A much more abundant neighbour one base away suggests this may be a read error. The chain has TRBV4-3 and TRBJ2-7, with D possibly matching TRBD2 (5 bases). There are 16 residues in the CDR3. Germline loops: CDR1 LGHNA, CDR2 YSLEER. Trimming shortened V by 1 base and J by 4 bases, and 17 bases separated the two germline ends. The CDR3 loop is CASSQVRGLSLYEQYF. DNA for the CDR3: TGCGCCAGCAGCCAAGTTCGCGGACTTAGCCTGTACGAGCAGTACTTC.

The chain employs TRBV12-3 or TRBV12-4 and TRBJ1-1; D gene uncertain. This CDR3 is built from 11 residues. Trimming pared 6 bases from V and 3 bases from J, leaving 5 bases between. CDR3 protein: CASRRDTEAFF. CDR3 coding DNA: TGTGCCAGCAGGCGAGACACTGAAGCTTTCTTT.

This clonotype was detected many times. Germline is not matched at one junction end, which may reflect a read error. The chain links TRBV20-1 to TRBJ1-2; 7 bases fit TRBD1. The V gene's germline CDR1 is DFQATT and CDR2 SNEGSKA (reference sequence). The CDR3 is made up of 8 amino acids. CDR3 sequence (DNA): TGCAGTGCCGGAGGGGGCCCCTTC. Translated: CSAGGGPF.

The chain employs TRBV5-1 and TRBJ2-1, with 11 bases aligning to TRBD2. The CDR3 consists of 14 residues. Germline CDR1 and CDR2: SGHRS and YFSETQ. V lost 2 bases to trimming and J lost 7 bases; unmatched junction nucleotides: 2. CDR3 sequence (DNA): TGCGCCAGCAGCTTACTAGCGGGAGTGAATGAGCAGTTCTTC. Encoded protein: CASSLLAGVNEQFF.

This clonotype showed up just a few times. The chain carries TRBV2 and TRBJ2-1; D may be TRBD1 or TRBD2 (6 bases each). V was clipped by 6 bases and J by 7 bases, with 19 bases between them. The CDR3 extends over 15 amino acids. The germline V gene encodes CDR1 SNHLY and CDR2 FYNNEI. This chain's CDR3 is CASRTRTQGGNEQFF. DNA for the CDR3: TGTGCCAGCAGGACTAGGACCCAAGGGGGGAATGAGCAGTTCTTC.

V is TRBV30 and J is TRBJ1-1; 7 nucleotides match TRBD1. V trimming: 3 bases; J trimming: 7 bases; junction bases outside the gene matches: 2. This CDR3 comprises 11 residues. The germline CDR1 and CDR2 sequences are GTSNPN and SVGIG (reference sequence). The CDR3 DNA sequence: TGTGCCTGGAGAAGGGACAGTGAAGCTTTCTTT. Translation gives CAWRRDSEAFF.

This clonotype was seen only a few times. The V gene is TRBV5-4, the J gene TRBJ1-1; D remains ambiguous. Germline CDR1 SGHNT, CDR2 YYREEE (reference sequence). Between the trimmed V and J ends, which lost 6 bases and 1 base, there was a span of 16 bases. The CDR3 spans 15 residues. The CDR3 reads CASTTSWSANTEAFF. The CDR3 nucleotides are TGTGCCAGCACCACCTCCTGGTCCGCGAACACTGAAGCTTTCTTT.

This clonotype occurred many times. The chain joins TRBV7-2 to TRBJ2-4; TRBD2 is a possible D gene (5 bases). The CDR3 totals 14 residues. Germline CDR1 is SGHTA and CDR2 is FQGNSA. V was clipped by 2 bases and J by 6 bases, with 11 bases between them. CDR3 residues: CASSLPSRPNIQYF. Written as DNA, the CDR3 is TGTGCCAGCAGCTTACCTAGCCGCCCAAACATTCAGTACTTC.

The table lists this clonotype with many counts. The chain is built from TRBV20-1 and TRBJ2-1; D not certain. Germline V gives CDR1 DFQATT, CDR2 SNEGSKA (reference sequence). With 3 bases removed from V and 4 bases from J, the gap between germline ends came to 13 bases. This CDR3 spans 14 amino acids. In nucleotides, the CDR3 is TGCAGTGCTAGTTTGGGCGGCTTTTACAATGAGCAGTTCTTC. Its translation: CSASLGGFYNEQFF.

This clonotype was observed a handful of times. The J gene is TRBJ2-7, the V gene TRBV10-3, with 12 bases fitting TRBD2. The CDR3 consists of 15 residues. CDR1 and CDR2 (germline): ENHRY, SYGVKD. Unmatched junction bases numbered 6, after V lost 9 bases and J lost 0 bases. The CDR3 region is CAIRTSGTLSYEQYF. The CDR3 DNA reads TGTGCCATTCGGACTAGCGGGACCCTCTCCTACGAGCAGTACTTC.

The V and J genes are TRBV20-1 and TRBJ2-7; 9 bases match TRBD2. The CDR3 is 15 amino acids. J was trimmed by 2 bases and V by 6 bases; bases with no gene match: 11. Germline values: CDR1 DFQATT, CDR2 SNEGSKA (reference sequence). The CDR3 coding sequence is TGCAGTGCCGGGGGGGCTAGCGGGGTCACCTACGAGCAGTACTTC. Amino acids: CSAGGASGVTYEQYF.

This chain uses TRBV4-2 with TRBJ2-3; D not certain. CDR3 length: 16 residues. Germline-derived CDR1 and CDR2 are LGHNA and YNFKEQ. Trimming stripped 3 bases from V and 2 bases from J, with 15 bases between. CDR3 bases: TGTGCCAGCAGCCACACCACTAAGGTCCCCACAGATACGCAGTATTTT. It is translated as CASSHTTKVPTDTQYF.

This clonotype was seen only a few times. The chain is built from TRBV28 and TRBJ1-5; D uncertain. V lost 5 bases, J lost 12 bases, and 11 bases lay in between. The CDR3 is 11 amino acids. The germline V gene has CDR1 MDHEN and CDR2 SYDVKM. CDR3 residues: CASSADGLQHF. DNA for the CDR3: TGTGCCAGCAGTGCAGACGGGCTCCAGCATTTT.

This clonotype was found many times. The gene calls are TRBV5-1 and TRBJ2-5; possibly TRBD2 for D (6 bases). V was cut by 2 bases and J by 1 base, with 15 bases left in between. Germline loops: CDR1 SGHRS, CDR2 YFSETQ. CDR3 length: 16 residues. The CDR3 sequence: CASSFDPGGSQETQYF. The CDR3 nucleotides read TGCGCCAGCAGCTTCGACCCTGGGGGGTCCCAAGAGACCCAGTACTTC.

This clonotype was counted many times. This chain links TRBV15 with TRBJ2-7, with TRBD2 as a possible D gene (6 bases). The CDR3 contains 13 residues. V dropped 8 bases and J dropped 2 bases, with 13 bases sitting between them. Germline lookup yields CDR1 LNHNV and CDR2 YYDKDF (reference sequence). In DNA, the CDR3 is TGTGCCACCGGGCGGGGAGACCCCTACGAGCAGTACTTC. Its translation is CATGRGDPYEQYF.

In its sample, this clonotype was seen many times. The chain carries TRBV20-1 and TRBJ2-3; 8 bases are a match to TRBD2. The length of the CDR3 is 14 residues. The V gene end was trimmed by 6 bases and the J gene end by 2 bases; junction bases not matched to a gene: 7. Germline V lookup: CDR1 DFQATT, CDR2 SNEGSKA (reference sequence). CDR3 in DNA: TGCAGTGCCCTCGGACTAGCCCTCACAGATACGCAGTATTTT. Protein sequence: CSALGLALTDTQYF.

This clonotype was seen repeatedly, ten times or more. V is TRBV9 and J is TRBJ2-5; 11 bases line up with TRBD2. The V and J ends lost 2 bases and 1 base, in that order; junction bases with no gene match: 1. Germline CDR1 is SGDLS and CDR2 is YYNGEE. The CDR3 is made up of 15 amino acids. The CDR3 bases are TGTGCCAGCAGCGTTAGCGGGAGGGGCCAAGAGACCCAGTACTTC. Encoded protein: CASSVSGRGQETQYF.